This T cell receptor (beta chain) appears in the sequencing data of a study of sequential checkpoint blockade in melanoma. Study background: Patients were randomized 1:1 to nivolumab-then-ipilimumab or ipilimumab-then-nivolumab first-line.

A remark on this clone: Germline and junction disagree at one end, which may indicate a read error.

Germline-derived CDR1 and CDR2 are LGHNA and YSLEER. This CDR3 has 14 residues. Treatment indicated: randomized to nivolumab then ipilimumab (arm A) or the reverse (arm B). No patient had prior DNA-damaging chemotherapy. Live CD3+CD8+ CD19− CD56− cells were sorted from PBMCs. Method: immunoSEQ multiplex PCR; TCRdb's copy keeps in-frame clones and lacks some. In the table there are around 12,000 clones, 61% of which are singletons. The material sequenced was CD8+ T cells sorted from blood (inferred from file names), taken from a patient given nivolumab and ipilimumab in sequence. This receptor was taken from a human donor with melanoma. V and J are TRBV4-3 and TRBJ1-1; D might be TRBD1 (5 bases). The CDR3 nucleotides are TGCGCCAGCAGCCAAGTTCGAGAGGACACTGAAGCTTCCTTT. This translates into CASSQVREDTEASF.